The TCR beta chain described here comes from a study of Ad26.COV2.S vaccination and SARS-CoV-2 variants. Study summary: Enrolled in COV1001, the donor was in the Ad26.COV2.S trial arm, which received the vaccine. Findings and caveats of the study: There was a possibility that the TCR breadth and depth analyses underestimated total T cell responses. It was reported that spike-specific CD8+ and CD4+ T cell responses were substantially broad after vaccination. Vaccinees showed greater spike-specific TCR breadth than placebo recipients.

Germline lookup yields CDR1 SGHTA and CDR2 FQGNSA. CDR3 size: 15 residues. Trimming left V 4 bases short and J 1 base short, with 14 bases between. With respect to this clone: As yet, its antigen is unknown.

Method: immunoSEQ multiplex PCR; TCRdb's copy keeps in-frame clones and lacks some. The sample lists hundreds of thousands of clones, 86% occurring once. Noted treatment: around 19 received Ad26.COV2.S at low or high dose, single or two shots; about five received placebo; per-sample allocation not given. Following the first vaccine or placebo injection, samples were taken on day 63. The chain joins TRBV7-2 to TRBJ2-7; D perhaps matches TRBD2 (5 bases). The clonotype was recovered from a person aged 18-65 years who received the Ad26.COV2.S COVID-19 vaccine or a placebo. The material sequenced was peripheral blood, taken in a trial of Ad26.COV2.S vaccine versus placebo. The chain's CDR3 is CASSYEGIGSYEQYF. The CDR3 coding sequence is TGTGCCAGCAGCTACGAGGGTATTGGGTCCTACGAGCAGTACTTC.